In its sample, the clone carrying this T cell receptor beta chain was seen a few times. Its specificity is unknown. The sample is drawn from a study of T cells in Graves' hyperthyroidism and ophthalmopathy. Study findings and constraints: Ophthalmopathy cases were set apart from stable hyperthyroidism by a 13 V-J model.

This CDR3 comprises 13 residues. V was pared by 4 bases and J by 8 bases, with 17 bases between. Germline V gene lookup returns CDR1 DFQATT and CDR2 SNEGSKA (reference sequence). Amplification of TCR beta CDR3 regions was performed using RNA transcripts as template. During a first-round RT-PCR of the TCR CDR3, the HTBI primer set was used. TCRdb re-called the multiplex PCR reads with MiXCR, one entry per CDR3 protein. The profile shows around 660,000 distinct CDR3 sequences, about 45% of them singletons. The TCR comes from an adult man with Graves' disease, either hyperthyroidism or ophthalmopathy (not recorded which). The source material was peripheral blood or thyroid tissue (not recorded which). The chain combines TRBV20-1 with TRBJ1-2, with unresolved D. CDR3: CSANSGRDLGYTF. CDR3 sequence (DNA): TGCAGTGCTAATTCGGGTCGTGATCTGGGCTACACCTTC.